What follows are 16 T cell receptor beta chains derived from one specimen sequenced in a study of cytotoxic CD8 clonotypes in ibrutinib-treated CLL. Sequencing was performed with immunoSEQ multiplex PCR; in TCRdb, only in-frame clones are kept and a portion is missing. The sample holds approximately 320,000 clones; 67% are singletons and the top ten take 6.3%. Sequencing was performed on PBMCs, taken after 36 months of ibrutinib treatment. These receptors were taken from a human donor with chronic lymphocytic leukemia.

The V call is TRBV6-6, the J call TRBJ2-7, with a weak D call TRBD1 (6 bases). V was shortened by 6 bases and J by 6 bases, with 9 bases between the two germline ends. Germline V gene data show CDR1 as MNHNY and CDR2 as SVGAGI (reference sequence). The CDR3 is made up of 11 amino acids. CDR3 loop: CASRGAVEQYF. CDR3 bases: TGTGCCAGCAGGGGGGCCGTCGAGCAGTACTTC.

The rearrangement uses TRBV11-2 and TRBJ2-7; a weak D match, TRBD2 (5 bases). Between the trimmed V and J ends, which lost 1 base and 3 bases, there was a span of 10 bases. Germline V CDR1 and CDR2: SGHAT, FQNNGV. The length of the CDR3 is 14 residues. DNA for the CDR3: TGTGCCAGCAGCTTAGCCCTAGCCGTCTACGAGCAGTACTTC. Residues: CASSLALAVYEQYF.

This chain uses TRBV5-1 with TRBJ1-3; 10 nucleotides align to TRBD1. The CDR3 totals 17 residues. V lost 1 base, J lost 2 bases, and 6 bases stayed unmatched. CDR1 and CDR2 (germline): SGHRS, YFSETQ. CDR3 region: CASSLWTGGGTGNTIYF. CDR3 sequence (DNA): TGCGCCAGCAGCTTGTGGACAGGGGGAGGCACTGGAAACACCATATATTTT.

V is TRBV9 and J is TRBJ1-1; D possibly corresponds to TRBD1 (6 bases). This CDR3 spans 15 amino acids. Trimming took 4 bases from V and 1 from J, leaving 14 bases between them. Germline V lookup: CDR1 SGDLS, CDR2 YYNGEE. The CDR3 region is CASSPRTAGNTEAFF. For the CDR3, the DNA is TGTGCCAGCAGCCCCCGGACAGCGGGGAACACTGAAGCTTTCTTT.

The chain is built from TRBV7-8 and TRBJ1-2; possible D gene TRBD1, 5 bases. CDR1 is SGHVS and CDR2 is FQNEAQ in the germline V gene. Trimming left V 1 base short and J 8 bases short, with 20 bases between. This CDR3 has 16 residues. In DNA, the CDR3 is TGTGCCAGCAGCTTAGAGCGCGTAACAGGCAAAGCGGGCTACACCTTC. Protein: CASSLERVTGKAGYTF. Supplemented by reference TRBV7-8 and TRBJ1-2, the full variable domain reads GAGVSQSPRYKVAKRGQDVALRCDPISGHVSLFWYQQALGQGPEFLTYFQNEAQLDKSGLPSDRFFAERPEGSVSTLKIQRTQQEDSAVYLCASSLERVTGKAGYTFGSGTRLTVV.

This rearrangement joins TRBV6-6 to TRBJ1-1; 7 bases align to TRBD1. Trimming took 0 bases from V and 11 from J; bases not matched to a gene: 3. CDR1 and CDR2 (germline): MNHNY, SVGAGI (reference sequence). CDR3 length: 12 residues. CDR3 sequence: CASSYSGQPAFF. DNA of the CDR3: TGTGCCAGCAGTTACTCGGGACAGCCGGCTTTCTTT.

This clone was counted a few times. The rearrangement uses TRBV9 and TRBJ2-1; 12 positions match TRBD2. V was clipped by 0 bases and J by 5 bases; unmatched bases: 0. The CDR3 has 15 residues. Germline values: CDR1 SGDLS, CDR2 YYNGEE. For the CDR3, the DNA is TGTGCCAGCAGCGTAGGACTAGCGGGAGACAATGAGCAGTTCTTC. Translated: CASSVGLAGDNEQFF.

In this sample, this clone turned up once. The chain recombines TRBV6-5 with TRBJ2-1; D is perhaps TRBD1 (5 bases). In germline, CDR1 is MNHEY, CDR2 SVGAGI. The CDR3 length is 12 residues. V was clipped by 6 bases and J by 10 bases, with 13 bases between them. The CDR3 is CASSPPGPEQFF. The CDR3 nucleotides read TGTGCCAGCAGCCCCCCAGGGCCAGAGCAGTTCTTC.

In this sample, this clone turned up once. CDR3 protein: CASSFSVSHVLYGYTF. The CDR3, as DNA: TGTGCCAGCAGCTTCAGCGTCTCTCACGTCCTCTATGGCTACACCTTC. V and J are TRBV5-4 and TRBJ1-2, with unresolved D. The CDR3 length is 16 residues. V dropped 2 bases and J dropped 4 bases, with 18 bases sitting between them. CDR1 SGHNT and CDR2 YYREEE come from the germline V gene (reference sequence).

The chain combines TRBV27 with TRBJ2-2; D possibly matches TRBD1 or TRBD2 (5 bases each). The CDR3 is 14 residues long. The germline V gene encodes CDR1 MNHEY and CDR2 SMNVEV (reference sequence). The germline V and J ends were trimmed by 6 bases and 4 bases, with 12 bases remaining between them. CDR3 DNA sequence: TGTGCCAGCAGAACCGGGACCCGCACCGGGGAGCTGTTTTTT. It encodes CASRTGTRTGELFF.

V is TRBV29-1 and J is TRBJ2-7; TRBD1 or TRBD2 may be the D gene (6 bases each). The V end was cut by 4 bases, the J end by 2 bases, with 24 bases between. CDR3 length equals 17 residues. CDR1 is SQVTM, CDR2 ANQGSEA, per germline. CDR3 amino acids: CSVGWRGRRGVPYEQYF. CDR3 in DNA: TGCAGCGTTGGATGGAGGGGTAGGAGGGGGGTCCCCTACGAGCAGTACTTC.

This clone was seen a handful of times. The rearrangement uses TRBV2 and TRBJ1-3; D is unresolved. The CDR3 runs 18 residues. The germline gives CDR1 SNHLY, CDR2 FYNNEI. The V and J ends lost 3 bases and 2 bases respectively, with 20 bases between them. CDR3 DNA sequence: TGTGCCAGCAGTGATCCTCTTGATGGGATTTCCACTGGAAACACCATATATTTT. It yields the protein CASSDPLDGISTGNTIYF. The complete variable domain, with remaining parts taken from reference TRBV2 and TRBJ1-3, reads EPEVTQTPSHQVTQMGQEVILRCVPISNHLYFYWYRQILGQKVEFLVSFYNNEISEKSEIFDDQFSVERPDGSNFTLKIRSTKLEDSAMYFCASSDPLDGISTGNTIYFGEGSWLTVV.

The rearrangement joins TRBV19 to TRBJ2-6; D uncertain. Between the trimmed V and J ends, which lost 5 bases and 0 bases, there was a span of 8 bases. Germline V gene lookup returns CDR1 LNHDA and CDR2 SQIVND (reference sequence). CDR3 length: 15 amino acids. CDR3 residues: CASSLWGSGANVLTF. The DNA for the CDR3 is TGTGCCAGTAGTCTATGGGGCTCTGGGGCCAACGTCCTGACTTTC. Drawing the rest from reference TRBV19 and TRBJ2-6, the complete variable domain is DGGITQSPKYLFRKEGQNVTLSCEQNLNHDAMYWYRQDPGQGLRLIYYSQIVNDFQKGDIAEGYSVSREKKESFPLTVTSAQKNPTAFYLCASSLWGSGANVLTFGAGSRLTVL.

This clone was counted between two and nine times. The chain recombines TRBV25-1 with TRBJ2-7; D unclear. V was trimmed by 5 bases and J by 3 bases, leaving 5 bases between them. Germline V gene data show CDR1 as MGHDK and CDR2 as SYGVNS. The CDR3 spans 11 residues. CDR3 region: CASSRLYEQYF. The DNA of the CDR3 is TGTGCCAGCAGTCGACTCTACGAGCAGTACTTC.

The CDR3 here is CASSFRASGRKTDTQYF. CDR3 bases: TGTGCCAGCAGCTTCCGGGCTAGCGGGAGAAAGACAGATACGCAGTATTTT. The chain carries TRBV11-3 and TRBJ2-3; 10 bases are a match to TRBD2. Germline V gives CDR1 SGHNT, CDR2 YENEEA. With V trimmed by 3 bases and J by 3 bases, 9 bases remained unmatched. CDR3 size: 17 residues.

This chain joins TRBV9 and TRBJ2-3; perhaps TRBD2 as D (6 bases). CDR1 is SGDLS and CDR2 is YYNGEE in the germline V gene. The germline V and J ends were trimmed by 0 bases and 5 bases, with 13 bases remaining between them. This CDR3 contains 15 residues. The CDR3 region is CASSVGDWRGDTQYF. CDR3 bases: TGTGCCAGCAGCGTAGGGGATTGGAGGGGAGATACGCAGTATTTT.